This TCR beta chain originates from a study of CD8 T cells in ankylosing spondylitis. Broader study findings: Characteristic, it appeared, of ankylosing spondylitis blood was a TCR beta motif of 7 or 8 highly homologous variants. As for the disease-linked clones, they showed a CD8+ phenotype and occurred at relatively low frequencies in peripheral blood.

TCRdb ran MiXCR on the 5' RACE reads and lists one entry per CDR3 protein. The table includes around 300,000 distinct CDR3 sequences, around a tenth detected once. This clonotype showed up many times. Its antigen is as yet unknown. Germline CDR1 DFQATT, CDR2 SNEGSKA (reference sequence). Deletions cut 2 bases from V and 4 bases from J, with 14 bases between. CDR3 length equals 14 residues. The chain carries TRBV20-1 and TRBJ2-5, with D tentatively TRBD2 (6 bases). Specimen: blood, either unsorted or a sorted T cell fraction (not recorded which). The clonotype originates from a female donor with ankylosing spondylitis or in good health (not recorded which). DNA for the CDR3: TGCAGTGCTAGACGCCCTGGAGGGTTAGAGACCCAGTACTTC. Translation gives CSARRPGGLETQYF.